This is a list of T cell receptor beta chains from one sample in a study of cytomegalovirus exposure and HLA in healthy donors. TCRdb keeps only in-frame clones here, not all; method: immunoSEQ multiplex PCR. The data show approximately 91,000 clones, around nine tenths seen once. Sequencing was performed on PBMCs. The receptors originated from a man under 40 in good health and CMV-seropositive. Both conserved end residues are part of each CDR3. D genes are given only for firm matches. The size of a clone is reported for some rows only, either as once, few or many, or as a class for expanded clones.

size: .; D: TRBD1; V: TRBV30; J: TRBJ1-4; CDR3: CAWSRMIGGGEKLFF; DNA: TGTGCCTGGAGTCGTATGATAGGGGGCGGAGAAAAACTGTTTTTT
size: once; D: .; V: TRBV5-1; J: TRBJ2-7; CDR3: CASSGLALGSYEQYF; DNA: TGCGCCAGCAGCGGTCTAGCGTTGGGCTCCTACGAGCAGTACTTC
size: .; D: .; V: TRBV5-1; J: TRBJ2-1; CDR3: CASSLARLADEQFF; DNA: TGCGCCAGCAGCTTGGCCAGACTGGCCGACGAGCAGTTCTTC
size: .; D: TRBD1; V: TRBV7-6; J: TRBJ2-7; CDR3: CASSLGQGLYEQYF; DNA: TGTGCCAGCAGCTTAGGACAGGGGCTCTACGAGCAGTACTTC
size: .; D: .; V: TRBV5-1; J: TRBJ1-3; CDR3: CASSVQPGSGNTIYF; DNA: TGCGCCAGCAGTGTACAGCCTGGCTCTGGAAACACCATATATTTT
size: .; D: TRBD1; V: TRBV7-9; J: TRBJ2-5; CDR3: CASSFWTGKRETQYF; DNA: TGTGCCAGCAGCTTTTGGACAGGGAAGCGAGAGACCCAGTACTTC
size: .; D: .; V: TRBV6-1; J: TRBJ2-5; CDR3: CASMRSYQETQYF; DNA: TGTGCCAGCATGAGGTCGTACCAAGAGACCCAGTACTTC
size: .; D: TRBD2; V: TRBV11-3; J: TRBJ2-2; CDR3: CASSLRSGTSGKESGELFF; DNA: TGTGCCAGCAGCTTAAGGTCCGGGACTAGCGGGAAAGAGTCGGGGGAGCTGTTTTTT
size: .; D: TRBD1; V: TRBV4-1; J: TRBJ1-5; CDR3: CASSPDRGNQPQHF; DNA: TGCGCCAGCAGCCCGGACAGGGGGAATCAGCCCCAGCATTTT
size: once; D: TRBD2; V: TRBV7-9; J: TRBJ2-1; CDR3: CASRRAGGAYNEQFF; DNA: TGTGCCAGCAGACGGGCGGGGGGAGCCTACAATGAGCAGTTCTTC
size: .; D: .; V: TRBV2; J: TRBJ1-5; CDR3: CASSEASRYSNQPQHF; DNA: TGTGCCAGCAGTGAAGCGTCGCGTTATAGCAATCAGCCCCAGCATTTT
size: .; D: TRBD2; V: TRBV13; J: TRBJ2-1; CDR3: CASSLLLDLAGGRNEQFF; DNA: TGTGCCAGCAGCTTACTATTGGATCTAGCGGGAGGCCGGAATGAGCAGTTCTTC
size: .; D: TRBD2; V: TRBV19; J: TRBJ2-1; CDR3: CASSIQAGVKVGEQFF; DNA: TGTGCCAGTAGTATCCAAGCGGGAGTGAAGGTAGGTGAGCAGTTCTTC
size: .; D: .; V: TRBV5-4; J: TRBJ2-3; CDR3: CASSLRDRTDTQYF; DNA: TGTGCCAGCAGCCTGAGGGATCGCACAGATACGCAGTATTTT
size: few; D: .; V: TRBV6-6; J: TRBJ1-2; CDR3: CASSRGTNYGYTF; DNA: TGTGCCAGCAGTAGGGGGACTAACTATGGCTACACCTTC
size: .; D: TRBD2; V: TRBV15; J: TRBJ2-7; CDR3: CATRLAGGAHEQYF; DNA: TGTGCCACCCGACTAGCGGGGGGGGCCCACGAGCAGTACTTC
size: .; D: .; V: TRBV7-9; J: TRBJ2-7; CDR3: CASSLTGYEQYF; DNA: TGTGCCAGCAGCCTAACGGGTTACGAGCAGTACTTC
size: once; D: .; V: TRBV4-1; J: TRBJ2-1; CDR3: CASSQPLGLQGYNEQFF; DNA: TGCGCCAGCAGCCAGCCCCTTGGACTTCAGGGGTACAATGAGCAGTTCTTC
size: .; D: TRBD1; V: TRBV28; J: TRBJ1-3; CDR3: CASSHATGASGNTIYF; DNA: TGTGCCAGCAGTCACGCGACAGGGGCCTCTGGAAACACCATATATTTT
size: .; D: TRBD1; V: TRBV5-1; J: TRBJ2-1; CDR3: CASSISPGTGGNEQFF; DNA: TGCGCCAGCAGCATCAGTCCCGGGACAGGGGGCAATGAGCAGTTCTTC